A few counts support the clone carrying this T cell receptor beta chain. The sample contains more than one DNA sequence encoding this CDR3. TCRdb's copy holds only in-frame clones and misses some; the assay was immunoSEQ multiplex PCR. The sample has around 270,000 clones, more than 75% seen once. This entry is derived from a study of blood T cell repertoires in COVID-19. Study information: Both acute and convalescent COVID-19 samples were obtained from the United States, Italy and Spain. In each case, the material was cDNA or gDNA derived from T cells, B-cell-depleted T cells, or PBMCs.

V was shortened by 5 bases and J by 1 base, with 14 bases between the two germline ends. CDR1 and CDR2 from the germline V gene are MDHEN and SYDVKM. This CDR3 is built from 15 residues. The source is a woman in her fifties or sixties with acute or convalescent COVID-19. The V gene is TRBV28, the J gene TRBJ1-1, with D unresolved. The sample was peripheral blood. CDR3 in DNA: TGTGCCAGCAGTCTTCCCGGACTGAGGAACACTGAAGCTTTCTTT. Its translation: CASSLPGLRNTEAFF. Combining the CDR3 with reference TRBV28 and TRBJ1-1 gives the whole variable domain DVKVTQSSRYLVKRTGEKVFLECVQDMDHENMFWYRQDPGLGLRLIYFSYDVKMKEKGDIPEGYSVSREKKERFSLILESASTNQTSMYLCASSLPGLRNTEAFFGQGTRLTVV.